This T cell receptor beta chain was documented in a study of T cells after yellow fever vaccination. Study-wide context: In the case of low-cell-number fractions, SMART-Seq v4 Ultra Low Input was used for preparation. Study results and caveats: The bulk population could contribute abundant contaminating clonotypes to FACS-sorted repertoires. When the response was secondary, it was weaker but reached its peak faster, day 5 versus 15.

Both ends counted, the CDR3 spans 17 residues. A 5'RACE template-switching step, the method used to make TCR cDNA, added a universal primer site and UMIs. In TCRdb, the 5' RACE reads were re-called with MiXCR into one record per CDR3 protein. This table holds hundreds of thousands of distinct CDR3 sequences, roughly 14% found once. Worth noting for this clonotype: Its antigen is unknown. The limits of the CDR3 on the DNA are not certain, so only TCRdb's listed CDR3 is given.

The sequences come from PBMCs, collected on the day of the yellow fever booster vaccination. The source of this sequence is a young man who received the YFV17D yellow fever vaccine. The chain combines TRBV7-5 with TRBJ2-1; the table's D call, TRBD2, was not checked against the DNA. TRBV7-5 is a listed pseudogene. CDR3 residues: CISVPEAGGGGKYEQFF.